What follows are 28 T cell receptor beta chains derived from one specimen sequenced in a study of T-cell reconstitution after alpha-beta-depleted transplantation in children. Unique molecular identifiers were used to barcode this TCRbeta library. TCRdb ran MiXCR on the PCR reads and lists one entry per CDR3 protein. This table has about 500,000 distinct CDR3 sequences, approximately 32% appearing once. This specimen was PBMCs from the stem cell graft donor, taken from the stem cell graft. These receptors came from a human donor who donated a stem cell graft to a child with aplastic anemia.

A few counts support this clonotype. This chain uses TRBV10-1 with TRBJ1-1; 7 nucleotides match TRBD1. This CDR3 is built from 14 residues. With V trimmed by 5 bases and J by 5 bases, 8 bases remained unmatched. The germline V gene has CDR1 WNHNN and CDR2 SYGVQD (reference sequence). CDR3 residues: CASSTDRLGTEAFF. DNA for the CDR3: TGCGCCAGCAGTACGGACAGGTTAGGGACTGAAGCTTTCTTT.

The table lists this clonotype with a few counts. V is TRBV5-1 and J is TRBJ1-4; TRBD1 is a possible D gene (5 bases). Trimming removed 4 bases at V and 6 bases at J, with 10 bases between. CDR1 is SGHRS, CDR2 YFSETQ, per germline. The CDR3 is 13 residues long. The CDR3 coding sequence is TGCGCCAGCAGCACAGGACAAGATGAAAAACTGTTTTTT. Amino acid sequence: CASSTGQDEKLFF.

Only a few counts were recorded for this clonotype. The rearrangement joins TRBV7-9 to TRBJ2-3; maybe TRBD2 (7 bases). Germline V gene sequence: CDR1 SEHNR, CDR2 FQNEAQ (reference sequence). V lost 4 bases to trimming and J lost 3 bases, with 17 bases between them. The CDR3 sequence is 16 residues long. CDR3 amino acids: CASSSPGGGGTDTQYF. In DNA, the CDR3 is TGTGCCAGCAGCTCTCCAGGAGGGGGAGGGACAGATACGCAGTATTTT.

The rearrangement uses TRBV4-3 and TRBJ2-3; D remains unclear. V lost 0 bases and J 9 bases, leaving 13 bases between the germline ends. Germline CDR1 LGHNA, CDR2 YSLEER. The CDR3 length is 14 residues. The CDR3 reads CASSQELSPGTQYF. CDR3 DNA sequence: TGCGCCAGCAGCCAAGAGTTGAGCCCCGGGACGCAGTATTTT.

This clonotype was counted a few times. This sequence joins TRBV5-4 and TRBJ2-7; D call uncertain. From germline, CDR1 is SGHNT and CDR2 YYREEE (reference sequence). Trimming stripped 0 bases from V and 7 bases from J, with 8 bases between. The CDR3 is 12 residues long. The CDR3 DNA follows: TGTGCCAGCAGCTTGGACAGAGGAGAGCAGTACGTC. As protein: CASSLDRGEQYV.

The chain couples TRBV5-1 to TRBJ1-5, with 7 positions matching TRBD1. CDR3 length: 15 amino acids. The J segment lost 7 bases and the V segment lost 1 base, leaving 8 bases of the junction unmatched. CDR1 is SGHRS and CDR2 is YFSETQ in the germline V gene. CDR3 coding DNA: TGCGCCAGCAGCTTGAGGGGGGACAGCAGCCAGCCCCAGCATTTT. Translated, it gives CASSLRGDSSQPQHF.

The genes are TRBV12-3 or TRBV12-4 and TRBJ1-5; 9 nucleotides line up with TRBD1. Losses at the gene ends were 5 bases for V and 6 bases for J; bases not matched to a gene: 11. This CDR3 contains 16 residues. This CDR3 is CASSDTGTGWGQPQHF. The CDR3 DNA sequence: TGTGCCAGCAGTGATACCGGGACAGGGTGGGGTCAGCCCCAGCATTTT.

This sequence joins TRBV30 and TRBJ2-7; D is unresolved. The CDR3 consists of 14 residues. Trimming pared 0 bases from V and 3 bases from J, leaving 12 bases between. Per germline, CDR1 GTSNPN and CDR2 SVGIG (reference sequence). CDR3 bases: TGTGCCTGGAGTGTACCTATGAGTTACTACGAGCAGTACTTC. Its translation is CAWSVPMSYYEQYF.

Only a few counts were recorded for this clonotype. CDR3 nucleotides: TGTGCCAGCACCGAAGGAACAGGGGGTCAGCCCCAGCATTTT. Amino acids: CASTEGTGGQPQHF. The chain has TRBV6-1 and TRBJ1-5, with TRBD1 matching over 8 bases. The CDR3 extends over 14 amino acids. Looked up from germline, CDR1 is MNHNS and CDR2 is SASEGT. V trimming: 7 bases; J trimming: 6 bases; junction bases outside the gene matches: 8.

The chain employs TRBV19 and TRBJ1-2; D might be TRBD1 (6 bases). Germline values: CDR1 LNHDA, CDR2 SQIVND (reference sequence). The CDR3 contains 13 residues. The V end lost 5 bases, the J end lost 4 bases, and 11 bases lay between the germline ends. The CDR3 nucleotides are TGTGCCAGTAGTTCTGGGGGCTCCTATGGCTACACCTTC. This encodes CASSSGGSYGYTF.

The chain is built from TRBV12-3 or TRBV12-4 and TRBJ2-1; D might be TRBD1 or TRBD2, each matching 5 bases. This CDR3 region has 10 residues. V shed 6 bases and J shed 8 bases, with 5 bases lying between them. CDR3 coding DNA: TGTGCCAGCAGGGGGGATGAGCAGTTCTTC. It encodes CASRGDEQFF.

In this sample, this clonotype turned up a few times. V is TRBV10-3 and J is TRBJ1-5; tentative D call: TRBD1 (6 bases). CDR3 length: 14 amino acids. CDR1 and CDR2 (germline): ENHRY, SYGVKD. The germline V and J ends were trimmed by 4 bases and 7 bases, with 14 bases remaining between them. CDR3 region: CAISGQTGDQPQHF. The DNA of the CDR3 is TGTGCCATCAGTGGACAGACAGGCGACCAGCCCCAGCATTTT.

The genes are TRBV6-5 and TRBJ2-1; 12 positions agree with TRBD2. CDR1 MNHEY and CDR2 SVGAGI come from the germline V gene. V shed 4 bases, J shed 6 bases, and the junction held 10 bases outside the gene matches. This CDR3 is 17 amino acids long. Here the CDR3 reads CASSSRPGLAGANEQFF. DNA for the CDR3: TGTGCCAGCAGTTCGCGGCCGGGACTAGCGGGTGCCAATGAGCAGTTCTTC.

This clonotype occurred a few times. This chain joins TRBV20-1 and TRBJ2-5, with a possible D match to TRBD2 (5 bases). V lost 4 bases to trimming and J lost 2 bases, with 11 bases between them. Germline lookup yields CDR1 DFQATT and CDR2 SNEGSKA (reference sequence). There are 13 residues in the CDR3. The CDR3 spells CSATSREQETQYF. The CDR3 region has the DNA TGCAGTGCTACCTCCCGGGAACAAGAGACCCAGTACTTC.

This chain links TRBV4-1 with TRBJ2-7; D is unclear. Germline CDR1 is MGHRA and CDR2 is YSYEKL. CDR3 length equals 14 residues. V gave up 3 bases and J gave up 2 bases, with 11 bases separating them. DNA of the CDR3: TGCGCCAGCAGCCAGTTGGACGGTCCCTACGAGCAGTACGTC. It translates to CASSQLDGPYEQYV.

J is TRBJ2-3 and V is TRBV30; D may correspond to TRBD1 or TRBD2 (5 bases each). The CDR3 consists of 14 residues. Trimming removed 0 bases at V and 4 bases at J, with 11 bases between. Germline V gene lookup returns CDR1 GTSNPN and CDR2 SVGIG (reference sequence). The CDR3 sequence is CAWSVGQGPDTQYF. DNA for the CDR3: TGTGCCTGGAGTGTAGGTCAGGGACCAGATACGCAGTATTTT.

The chain employs TRBV12-3 or TRBV12-4 and TRBJ2-1; 9 bases map to TRBD2. Unmatched junction bases numbered 3, after V lost 9 bases and J lost 0 bases. CDR3 length: 14 amino acids. CDR3 nucleotides: TGTGCCAGTCATAGCGGGAGCTCCTACAATGAGCAGTTCTTC. Residues: CASHSGSSYNEQFF.

This clonotype has just a few counts. DNA of the CDR3: TGCAGTGCTTCGACAGGGGGTTCGTACGAGCAGTACGTC. Protein product: CSASTGGSYEQYV. The chain combines TRBV20-1 with TRBJ2-7, with TRBD1 identical over 9 bases. The germline gives CDR1 DFQATT, CDR2 SNEGSKA (reference sequence). The CDR3 consists of 13 residues. After removal of 5 bases from V and 4 bases from J, the junction contained 6 bases not matched to a gene.

The chain joins TRBV4-2 to TRBJ2-1; D may be TRBD1 or TRBD2 (5 bases each). Germline CDR1 reads LGHNA; CDR2 reads YNFKEQ. Trimming cost V 2 bases and J 12 bases, with 11 bases left between them. CDR3 size: 12 residues. CDR3: CASSQYGTPQFF. The CDR3 DNA follows: TGTGCCAGCAGCCAATATGGGACCCCGCAGTTCTTC.

The chain is built from TRBV7-2 and TRBJ2-1; no clear D. The CDR3 is made up of 13 amino acids. The V and J ends lost 1 base and 10 bases respectively, with 11 bases between them. Germline V gene data show CDR1 as SGHTA and CDR2 as FQGNSA. CDR3 sequence (DNA): TGTGCCAGCAGCTTAGATCTTGGGTCCGAGCAGTTCTTC. This codes for CASSLDLGSEQFF.

The chain uses TRBV15 and TRBJ1-6, with D perhaps matching TRBD1 (5 bases). Trimming left V 3 bases short and J 7 bases short, with 13 bases between. Germline V gives CDR1 LNHNV, CDR2 YYDKDF (reference sequence). This CDR3 comprises 15 residues. The CDR3 DNA sequence: TGTGCCACCAGCAGGACGGGGCCGGAAAATTCACCCCTCCACTTT. Its protein product is CATSRTGPENSPLHF.

V and J are TRBV7-8 and TRBJ1-1; D call uncertain. The CDR3 totals 13 residues. The V end lost 1 base, the J end lost 10 bases, and 13 bases lay between the germline ends. Germline CDR1 and CDR2: SGHVS and FQNEAQ. In nucleotides, the CDR3 is TGTGCCAGCAGCTTAGAGGGTGGGAGGTCAGCTTTCTTT. Protein: CASSLEGGRSAFF.

This clonotype was seen a few times. This sequence joins TRBV12-3 or TRBV12-4 and TRBJ2-5, with D perhaps TRBD1 (6 bases). V shed 3 bases and J shed 5 bases, with 13 bases lying between them. This CDR3 spans 14 amino acids. CDR3 region: CASSFSGVEETQYF. Here the CDR3 DNA reads TGTGCCAGCAGTTTTTCAGGGGTCGAGGAGACCCAGTACTTC.

The chain combines TRBV29-1 with TRBJ2-7; 9 bases are shared with TRBD2. There are 15 residues in the CDR3. Germline V CDR1 and CDR2: SQVTM, ANQGSEA. The J segment lost 0 bases and the V segment lost 3 bases, leaving 6 bases of the junction unmatched. CDR3 residues: CSVDIAGAHSYEQYV. CDR3 DNA sequence: TGCAGCGTTGATATAGCGGGAGCGCACTCCTACGAGCAGTACGTC.

This clonotype has just a few counts. This chain uses TRBV24-1 with TRBJ1-1, with D perhaps matching TRBD1 (6 bases). V was clipped by 5 bases and J by 4 bases, with 16 bases between them. Germline V gives CDR1 KGHDR, CDR2 SFDVKD. The CDR3 is 15 residues long. Here the CDR3 DNA reads TGTGCCACCAGTGGAGAACAGGGTTCTGGCACTGAAGCTTTCTTT. It encodes CATSGEQGSGTEAFF.

This clonotype has a handful of counts. The chain carries TRBV25-1 and TRBJ2-5, with 8 bases matching TRBD2. V lost 5 bases and J lost 5; bases outside the gene matches: 16. This CDR3 has 17 residues. The germline V gene has CDR1 MGHDK and CDR2 SYGVNS. The CDR3 protein is CASSHNGPGLAMETQYF. The CDR3 nucleotides are TGTGCCAGCAGTCACAACGGTCCTGGACTAGCAATGGAGACCCAGTACTTC. The complete variable domain, with remaining parts taken from reference TRBV25-1 and TRBJ2-5, reads EADIYQTPRYLVIGTGKKITLECSQTMGHDKMYWYQQDPGMELHLIHYSYGVNSTEKGDLSSESTVSRIRTEHFPLTLESARPSHTSQYLCASSHNGPGLAMETQYFGPGTRLLVL.

A few counts support this clonotype. The genes are TRBV7-2 and TRBJ1-1; TRBD1 might be the D (5 bases). From germline, CDR1 is SGHTA and CDR2 FQGNSA. V dropped 5 bases and J dropped 4 bases, with 17 bases sitting between them. The CDR3 totals 15 residues. In DNA form, the CDR3 reads TGTGCCAGCAGCCTGCTCCACGGGGGGGGCACTGAAGCTTTCTTT. This gives the protein CASSLLHGGGTEAFF. The whole variable domain, filled in from reference TRBV7-2 and TRBJ1-1, reads GAGVSQSPSNKVTEKGKDVELRCDPISGHTALYWYRQSLGQGLEFLIYFQGNSAPDKSGLPSDRFSAERTGGSVSTLTIQRTQQEDSAVYLCASSLLHGGGTEAFFGQGTRLTVV.

This clonotype came up a few times. The chain couples TRBV28 to TRBJ2-1, with 10 bases fitting TRBD2. This CDR3 contains 14 residues. Germline V gene data show CDR1 as MDHEN and CDR2 as SYDVKM. With V trimmed by 6 bases and J by 12 bases, 11 bases remained unmatched. DNA for the CDR3: TGTGCCAGCAGAACTAGCGGGACTGGACTTCGGCAGTTCTTC. Its translation is CASRTSGTGLRQFF.